The 9 T cell receptor beta chains presented below share a single source sample, sequenced in a study of blood T cells in healthy people across ages (dated by TCRdb to between 2015 and 2016). Library construction relied on 5' RACE. This sample was sequenced with an Illumina HiSeq 2500. A second roughly 6 to 11 cycle PCR used a sample-barcoded 5' primer and a J-beta primer mix. Starting from the raw public reads, TCRdb applied fastp trimming at Q25, assembled clones with MiXCR and retained in-frame beta chains. Every entry covers one CDR3 protein and lists the most common genes and DNA from its rows. In all, the sample holds roughly 1.4 million distinct CDR3 sequences, and roughly 59% of those were seen once. The top ten constitute over 5% of the sample. Material: blood. The origin of the receptors is a man aged 18 to 30 in good health.

The chain couples TRBV24-1 to TRBJ2-5; 7 bases map to TRBD1. Near its end, the DNA agrees better with TRBJ2-7, so the J call may be wrong. CDR1 and CDR2 (germline): KGHDR, SFDVKD. The CDR3 totals 12 residues. DNA for the CDR3: TGTGCCACCAGTGATACAGGGGACGAGCAGTACTTC. This codes for CATSDTGDEQYF.

The genes are TRBV5-1 and TRBJ2-6; D not certain. Germline-derived CDR1 and CDR2 are SGHRS and YFSETQ. The CDR3 runs 16 residues. Between the trimmed V and J ends, which lost 4 bases and 1 base, there was a span of 12 bases. Here the CDR3 DNA reads TGCGCCAGCAGCAGATCCCAGGTATCTGGGGCCAACGTCCTGACTTTC. Translating gives CASSRSQVSGANVLTF.

J is TRBJ1-5 and V is TRBV12-3 or TRBV12-4; a weak D match, TRBD1 (5 bases). This CDR3 is 16 amino acids long. V dropped 5 bases and J dropped 1 base, with 15 bases sitting between them. CDR3 amino acids: CASSPMGRGSNQPQHF. CDR3 bases: TGTGCCAGCAGTCCCATGGGCCGGGGCAGCAATCAGCCCCAGCATTTT.

The chain has TRBV5-1 and TRBJ2-3; D ambiguous. CDR3 length: 15 residues. V gave up 0 bases and J gave up 1 base, with 9 bases separating them. Germline V gene sequence: CDR1 SGHRS, CDR2 YFSETQ. The CDR3 nucleotides read TGCGCCAGCAGCTTGGCCAGGAGCGGCACAGATACGCAGTATTTT. Translating it yields CASSLARSGTDTQYF.

The genes are TRBV10-3 and TRBJ2-3; D gene uncertain. The CDR3 runs to 13 residues. Germline CDR1 reads ENHRY; CDR2 reads SYGVKD. The ends were cut back, 2 bases at V and 2 bases at J, with 5 bases in the middle. This CDR3 is CAISERPTDTQYF. The CDR3 nucleotides read TGTGCCATCAGTGAGCGCCCCACAGATACGCAGTATTTT.

The J gene is TRBJ2-5, the V gene TRBV5-4, with D unclear. CDR1 SGHNT and CDR2 YYREEE come from the germline V gene (reference sequence). Trimming stripped 3 bases from V and 0 bases from J, with 9 bases between. This CDR3 has 14 amino acids. DNA for the CDR3: TGTGCCAGCAGCTCCACTGGCTACCAAGAGACCCAGTACTTC. As protein: CASSSTGYQETQYF. The whole variable domain, filled in from reference TRBV5-4 and TRBJ2-5, reads ETGVTQSPTHLIKTRGQQVTLRCSSQSGHNTVSWYQQALGQGPQFIFQYYREEENGRGNFPPRFSGLQFPNYSSELNVNALELDDSALYLCASSSTGYQETQYFGPGTRLLVL.

As regards this clonotype: The junction and the germline gene differ at one end; a read error may be behind it. The chain has TRBV7-7 and TRBJ2-3; the match to TRBD2 covers 7 bases. CDR1 and CDR2 (germline): SSHAT, FNYEAQ (reference sequence). This CDR3 spans 12 amino acids. CDR3 nucleotide sequence: TGTGCTAGCAGCGGGACTGGCGATACGCAGTATTTT. Translating gives CASSGTGDTQYF.

In this sample, this clonotype turned up many times. This chain joins TRBV29-1 and TRBJ2-3; TRBD2 aligns across 9 bases. Looked up from germline, CDR1 is SQVTM and CDR2 is ANQGSEA. The CDR3 consists of 14 residues. The junction had 5 bases not matched to a gene; V was cut back by 7 bases and J by 0 bases. The CDR3 DNA reads as TGCAGCGCTATAGCGGGGGCTAGCACAGATACGCAGTATTTT. It codes for CSAIAGASTDTQYF.

The gene calls are TRBV20-1 and TRBJ2-7, with a weak D call TRBD2 (5 bases). This CDR3 region has 12 residues. The germline V and J ends were trimmed by 3 bases and 5 bases, with 11 bases remaining between them. Germline values: CDR1 DFQATT, CDR2 SNEGSKA (reference sequence). Here the CDR3 DNA reads TGCAGTGCTAGTTGGACGGGAAACGAGCAGTACTTC. It codes for CSASWTGNEQYF.